The rows below give T cell receptor beta chains drawn from one sample of a study of T-cell reconstitution after alpha-beta-depleted transplantation in children. TCRdb ran MiXCR on the PCR reads and lists one entry per CDR3 protein. The sample lists some 200,000 distinct CDR3 sequences, around 9.7% occurring once. The sequencing used PBMCs from the stem cell graft donor, collected from the stem cell graft. The receptor source for this set is a human donor who donated a stem cell graft to a child with SCID. Both conserved end residues are part of each CDR3. A D gene is named only where the DNA matches it firmly. Clone size is given for some rows only: seen once, a few or many times, or a class if the clone is expanded.

>NA|TRBV28|TRBJ2-2|many
CASSLPQGSIGELFF
TGTGCCAGCAGTTTACCCCAGGGGTCCATCGGGGAGCTGTTTTTT
>NA|TRBV12-3/TRBV12-4|TRBJ1-5|many
CASSGTRDQPQHF
TGTGCCAGCAGTGGGACGAGGGATCAGCCCCAGCATTTT
>TRBD1|TRBV12-3/TRBV12-4|TRBJ1-5|many
CASSSRIGTGGVPQHF
TGTGCCAGCAGTTCCCGGATCGGGACAGGGGGTGTACCCCAGCATTTT
>NA|TRBV10-3|TRBJ1-2|many
CAISEVRLNGYTF
TGTGCCATCAGTGAAGTTCGACTGAATGGCTACACCTTC
>NA|TRBV12-3/TRBV12-4|TRBJ2-2|NA
CASSSRSLLVGELFF
TGTGCCAGCAGTTCCAGATCTCTTTTAGTCGGGGAGCTGTTTTTT
>NA|TRBV9|TRBJ2-5|many
CASSVEGEAVQETQYF
TGTGCCAGCAGCGTGGAGGGAGAGGCAGTCCAAGAGACCCAGTACTTC
>NA|TRBV18|TRBJ1-1|few
CASSEIMNTEAFF
TGTGCCAGCTCAGAGATCATGAACACTGAAGCTTTCTTT
>NA|TRBV10-3|TRBJ2-3|many
CAISEGVGGRLPQDTQYF
TGTGCCATCAGTGAGGGAGTTGGGGGGCGCCTCCCACAAGATACGCAGTATTTT
>NA|TRBV27|TRBJ1-1|many
CASSPLDSNTEAFF
TGTGCCAGCAGTCCCTTGGACAGTAACACTGAAGCTTTCTTT
>TRBD2|TRBV2|TRBJ2-7|few
CASLTGTSSYEQYF
TGTGCCAGCCTAACCGGGACTAGCTCCTACGAGCAGTACTTC
>NA|TRBV3-1|TRBJ1-2|many
CASRGWAESHGYTF
TGTGCCAGCAGGGGATGGGCGGAAAGCCATGGCTACACCTTC
>NA|TRBV5-1|TRBJ2-5|many
CASSFTGQETQYF
TGCGCCAGCAGCTTTACGGGGCAAGAGACCCAGTACTTC
>NA|TRBV4-1|TRBJ2-7|many
CASSQDWTAGTYEQYF
TGCGCCAGCAGCCAAGATTGGACAGCCGGGACCTACGAGCAGTACTTC
>NA|TRBV5-6|TRBJ2-6|many
CASSRGTASGANVLTF
TGTGCCAGCAGCCGGGGGACAGCTTCTGGGGCCAACGTCCTGACTTTC
>TRBD1|TRBV12-3/TRBV12-4|TRBJ1-2|many
CASSPRGYGYTF
TGTGCCAGCAGCCCCAGGGGGTATGGCTACACCTTC
>TRBD2|TRBV9|TRBJ2-1|many
CASSVGLEYNEQFF
TGTGCCAGCAGCGTGGGACTAGAGTACAATGAGCAGTTCTTC
>TRBD2|TRBV11-2|TRBJ2-1|many
CASVGGGAPMVRNEQFF
TGTGCCAGCGTCGGCGGGGGGGCCCCTATGGTCCGCAATGAGCAGTTCTTC
>NA|TRBV20-1|TRBJ1-5|NA
CSARMRDGSQHF
TGCAGTGCTAGAATGCGGGACGGATCCCAGCATTTT
>TRBD2|TRBV20-1|TRBJ2-3|many
CSARDLTSGGDTQYF
TGCAGTGCTAGAGATCTCACTAGCGGGGGAGATACGCAGTATTTT
>NA|TRBV4-1|TRBJ2-1|many
CASSQARGPYNNEQFF
TGCGCCAGCAGCCAAGCCCGGGGGCCATATAACAATGAGCAGTTCTTC
>NA|TRBV6-5|TRBJ2-7|many
CASSYAYEQYF
TGTGCCAGCAGTTACGCCTACGAGCAGTACTTC
>TRBD2|TRBV20-1|TRBJ2-5|many
CSATALGGDQETQYF
TGCAGTGCTACCGCCCTTGGGGGGGATCAAGAGACCCAGTACTTC
>NA|TRBV20-1|TRBJ1-1|many
CSAHAPGGGSEAFF
TGCAGTGCCCACGCCCCCGGCGGTGGCTCCGAAGCTTTCTTT
>TRBD1|TRBV20-1|TRBJ1-4|once
CSVSTGPYEKLFF
TGCAGTGTCTCGACAGGGCCTTATGAAAAACTGTTTTTT